This T cell receptor beta chain emerged from a study of T cell repertoires and HLA-DP antigens (dated by TCRdb to 2017 to 2018). Background on the whole study: The study used an in vitro model of CD4+ T cell alloreactivity in which transduced HeLa cells presented allogeneic HLA-DP. Compared with self, one alloantigen differed at one amino acid in the peptide-binding groove and the other differed at some 11, modelling structurally similar versus dissimilar alloantigens. The three donors were two male and one female, with ages ranging from the 18-to-29 to the 60-to-69 age band. Average DNA input was about 220 ng for sorted CD137+CD4+ samples, compared with roughly 1,300 ng for pre-culture CD4+ samples. What the research found in general, with its limitations: The study was limited by having only a few donors, by relying on a non-physiological HeLa antigen-presenting system, and by using total CD4+ responder cells. Average cumulative frequency of clones undetected before culture was roughly 36% against one allele and around 51% against the other. Sorted CD137+ cells showed similar clonality against both alloantigens, at 0.35 to 0.45, which was much higher than the roughly 0.043 seen in pre-culture samples. Naive and memory CD4+ repertoires were not analysed separately.

The immunoSEQ multiplex PCR, with forward primers for 54 TRBV segments and reverse primers for 13 TRBJ segments, was used to amplify TCRB CDR3 regions. Pre-culture CD4+ samples were sequenced at deep resolution, targeting 200,000 T cell genomes. Amplicons were sequenced on an Illumina HiSeq System, producing 87 bp reads covering the CDR3. Per the original workflow: PCR and sequencing errors in the reads were corrected, and alignment to IMGT reference sequences was used to define CDR3 regions. Template and unique rearrangement counts were estimated using synthetic template pools. Clonality was calculated as 1 minus Pielou's evenness. Richness was estimated with the Daley-Smith estimator. Morisita's index served as the measure of repertoire overlap. Clones present in cultured samples but not detected in the pre-culture repertoire of the same donor were defined as low-abundance clones. The clones in this table, taken by TCRdb from immuneACCESS, are in-frame only. Not every clone is retained; where verified, under half of the shortfall comes from an unresolved V gene, and the cause of the rest is unknown. Clone size and the V and J calls come from that table; the DNA yielded D and trimming. In all, the sample holds some 110,000 clones, and more than 85% of those were seen once. Approximately 0.25% of the sample is in the top ten clones.

Untouched CD4+ T cells were isolated from Ficoll-separated PBMC through negative selection with magnetic beads, and an average purity of approximately 98% was reached. Magnetic beads were used to isolate untouched CD4+ T cells from Ficoll-separated PBMC, giving approximately 98% purity with negligible CD8+ contamination. Donors were a few healthy blood donors whose buffy coats supplied peripheral blood mononuclear cells. CMV seronegative status was shared by all three donors. Genomic DNA was extracted with the DNeasy Blood & Tissue Kit. TCRB sequencing was performed on genomic DNA from sorted CD137+CD4+ cells and pre-culture CD4+ baseline samples from each subject. Deletion took 4 bases off V and 3 bases off J, with a span of 3 bases between the germline ends. The germline V gene (reference sequence) sets CDR1 to DFQATT and CDR2 to SNEGSKA. Spanning cysteine to phenylalanine, the CDR3 consists of 10 amino acids. The CDR3 DNA has 30 bases and is translated from base 1.

A remark on this clone: The antigen this receptor binds is unknown. Base qualities are not recorded, but no much larger clone differs from it by a single base.

In this chain, TRBV20-1 is recombined with TRBJ2-5, with no reliable assignment of the D segment. This receptor was identified in a woman aged 18-29 years in good health and CMV-seronegative. The sample was CD4+ T cells from PBMCs. The CDR3 amino acid sequence is: CSAIKETQYF. The nucleotide sequence is TGCAGTGCTATTAAAGAGACCCAGTACTTC.